A selection of T cell receptor beta chains follows, all from one sample in a study of T-cell reconstitution after alpha-beta-depleted transplantation in children. Each CDR3 protein is one row after TCRdb ran MiXCR on the PCR reads. The sample includes a few hundred thousand distinct CDR3 sequences, 9.9% seen only once; the top ten take around 10%. The source material was PBMCs from the stem cell graft donor, sampled from the stem cell graft. The origin of the receptors is a human donor who donated a stem cell graft to a child with SCID. CDR3s include the opening cysteine and the closing phenylalanine or tryptophan. D genes are given only for firm matches. Rows give clone size only sometimes, using once, few, many, or a class for an expanded clone.

cdr3_aa,cdr3_nt,v_call,j_call,clone_size,d_call
CASSLDRWLGGNEQYF,TGTGCCAGCAGCTTAGATAGGTGGTTGGGGGGCAACGAGCAGTACTTC,TRBV7-2,TRBJ2-7,.,.
CSVGTSGAHSLTGELFF,TGCAGCGTTGGGACTAGCGGGGCACATAGCCTTACCGGGGAGCTGTTTTTT,TRBV29-1,TRBJ2-2,few,TRBD2
CASSRGQSYGYTF,TGTGCCAGTAGCCGAGGACAGTCCTATGGCTACACCTTC,TRBV19,TRBJ1-2,few,.
CASSQEITAPAYGYTF,TGTGCCAGCAGCCAAGAAATAACAGCCCCAGCCTATGGCTACACCTTC,TRBV3-1,TRBJ1-2,.,.
CASSSLMGGELFF,TGTGCCAGCAGCTCCTTGATGGGCGGGGAGCTGTTTTTT,TRBV6-4,TRBJ2-2,many,.
CASSPSGRTEAFF,TGTGCCAGCAGTCCCAGCGGGAGGACGGAAGCTTTCTTT,TRBV12-3/TRBV12-4,TRBJ1-1,.,.
CASSSLIPSEQYF,TGTGCCAGCAGCTCCCTCATACCATCCGAGCAGTACTTC,TRBV5-4,TRBJ2-7,.,.
CASSLELTSTDTQYF,TGCGCCAGCAGCTTGGAACTGACTAGCACAGATACGCAGTATTTT,TRBV5-1,TRBJ2-3,few,.
CASSEVAGGNYEQYF,TGTGCCAGCAGTGAAGTCGCAGGGGGAAATTACGAGCAGTACTTC,TRBV25-1,TRBJ2-7,many,TRBD1
CASSLSVGNEQFF,TGTGCCAGCAGTCTCTCGGTTGGGAATGAGCAGTTCTTC,TRBV12-3/TRBV12-4,TRBJ2-1,many,.
CASSLRGRGVEKLFF,TGTGCCAGCAGCCTCAGGGGCAGGGGCGTGGAAAAACTGTTTTTT,TRBV5-5,TRBJ1-4,.,.
CASSPSTGRYGYTF,TGTGCCAGCAGTCCTTCGACAGGGCGCTATGGCTACACCTTC,TRBV27,TRBJ1-2,few,TRBD1
CSVEDSQSYEQYF,TGCAGCGTTGAAGATAGCCAGTCCTACGAGCAGTACTTC,TRBV29-1,TRBJ2-7,.,.
CASSLESNYGYTF,TGCGCCAGCAGCTTGGAATCTAACTATGGCTACACCTTC,TRBV5-1,TRBJ1-2,many,.
CASRDPGGGAASEQFF,TGTGCCAGCAGAGATCCCGGCGGGGGGGCGGCCAGTGAGCAGTTCTTC,TRBV9,TRBJ2-1,few,TRBD2
CASSISTGVYEQYF,TGCGCCAGCAGCATTTCTACGGGCGTCTACGAGCAGTACTTC,TRBV5-1,TRBJ2-7,.,.
CASSFYSSGFEQYF,TGTGCCAGCAGCTTCTACTCCTCCGGCTTCGAGCAGTACTTC,TRBV7-8,TRBJ2-7,few,.
CASSPRPGTSLANEQFF,TGTGCCAGCAGCCCAAGGCCCGGGACTAGCTTGGCCAATGAGCAGTTCTTC,TRBV6-2/TRBV6-3,TRBJ2-1,few,TRBD2
CATSSPPGLGNYEQYF,TGTGCCACCAGCAGTCCTCCGGGACTAGGGAACTACGAGCAGTACTTC,TRBV15,TRBJ2-7,few,TRBD2
CSARTSGGPYNEQFF,TGCAGTGCAAGGACTAGCGGGGGACCTTACAATGAGCAGTTCTTC,TRBV20-1,TRBJ2-1,few,TRBD2
CASSHENFRPAFF,TGCGCCAGCAGCCATGAGAATTTTAGGCCAGCTTTCTTT,TRBV4-1,TRBJ1-1,many,.
CAISGRDRGATEAFF,TGTGCCATCAGTGGCCGGGACAGGGGGGCCACTGAAGCTTTCTTT,TRBV10-3,TRBJ1-1,few,TRBD1
CASSLVRVTGELFF,TGTGCCAGCAGCTTAGTCAGGGTGACCGGGGAGCTGTTTTTT,TRBV7-2,TRBJ2-2,few,.
CASSFPPDTQYF,TGTGCCAGCAGTTTTCCCCCAGATACGCAGTATTTT,TRBV12-3/TRBV12-4,TRBJ2-3,few,.
CSARVRGYEQYF,TGCAGTGCTAGGGTTAGAGGCTACGAGCAGTACTTC,TRBV20-1,TRBJ2-7,many,.
CSARKGYYGYTF,TGCAGTGCTAGAAAGGGCTACTATGGCTACACCTTC,TRBV20-1,TRBJ1-2,few,.
CASSGYRGDNTEAFF,TGTGCCAGCAGCGGTTACAGGGGAGATAACACTGAAGCTTTCTTT,TRBV9,TRBJ1-1,few,TRBD1
CASSHRDRGYTGELFF,TGTGCCAGCAGTCACCGGGACAGGGGCTACACCGGGGAGCTGTTTTTT,TRBV12-3/TRBV12-4,TRBJ2-2,few,TRBD1
CASKHPGSPEAFF,TGTGCCAGCAAACACCCGGGTTCCCCTGAAGCTTTCTTT,TRBV3-1,TRBJ1-1,.,.
CASSGGQGAIYEQFF,TGTGCCAGCAGCGGGGGACAGGGGGCGATCTATGAGCAGTTCTTC,TRBV13,TRBJ2-1,.,TRBD1
CASSQTGVEQYF,TGTGCCAGCAGCCAGACAGGGGTCGAGCAGTACTTC,TRBV6-2/TRBV6-3,TRBJ2-7,.,TRBD1
CASSLWTGGDNSPLHF,TGTGCCAGCAGCTTGTGGACAGGGGGCGATAATTCACCCCTCCACTTT,TRBV7-8,TRBJ1-6,.,TRBD1
CASSRDSTYEQYF,TGTGCCAGCAGCCGGGACAGTACCTACGAGCAGTACTTC,TRBV7-9,TRBJ2-7,few,TRBD1
CASSLGSLREKLFF,TGCGCCAGCAGCTTGGGGTCCCTACGGGAAAAACTGTTTTTT,TRBV5-1,TRBJ1-4,.,.
CSARGRGENYGYTF,TGCAGTGCTAGAGGGAGAGGGGAGAACTATGGCTACACCTTC,TRBV20-1,TRBJ1-2,.,.
CASSLVTNQGNEQFF,TGCGCCAGCAGCTTGGTGACAAACCAAGGGAATGAGCAGTTCTTC,TRBV5-1,TRBJ2-1,few,.
CASSVGRNSGNTIYF,TGTGCCAGCAGTGTAGGGCGGAACTCTGGAAACACCATATATTTT,TRBV2,TRBJ1-3,few,.
CAISPGSLYNEQFF,TGTGCCATCAGCCCCGGGAGCCTCTACAATGAGCAGTTCTTC,TRBV4-2,TRBJ2-1,.,.
CASSLGLGSTYEQYF,TGTGCCAGCAGCCTGGGACTAGGGTCAACCTACGAGCAGTACTTC,TRBV7-3,TRBJ2-7,few,TRBD2
CASSWEGTGGLSNEQFF,TGCGCCAGCAGCTGGGAAGGGACAGGGGGTTTGAGCAATGAGCAGTTCTTC,TRBV5-1,TRBJ2-1,few,TRBD1
CASSPKGGTILNEQFF,TGCGCCAGCAGCCCGAAGGGGGGGACGATACTCAATGAGCAGTTCTTC,TRBV5-1,TRBJ2-1,.,.
CASSLDGTGGFPSTDTQYF,TGTGCCAGCAGCTTAGATGGGACAGGGGGGTTTCCTAGCACAGATACGCAGTATTTT,TRBV7-8,TRBJ2-3,.,TRBD1
CASSFRGETQYF,TGTGCCAGCAGTTTTAGGGGTGAGACCCAGTACTTC,TRBV27,TRBJ2-5,many,.
CASSLWGELFF,TGTGCCAGCAGCTTGTGGGGGGAGCTGTTTTTT,TRBV7-9,TRBJ2-2,few,.
CAITGLAGPYNEQLF,TGTGCCATCACTGGACTAGCGGGACCCTACAATGAGCAGTTATTC,TRBV10-3,TRBJ2-1,.,TRBD2
CSARKLAGGLDEQFF,TGCAGTGCTAGAAAGTTAGCGGGGGGCCTGGATGAGCAGTTCTTC,TRBV20-1,TRBJ2-1,.,TRBD2
CASSQRTGITDTQYF,TGCGCCAGCAGCCAACGGACAGGGATAACAGATACGCAGTATTTT,TRBV4-1,TRBJ2-3,.,TRBD1
CASSLGQGATNEQFF,TGCGCCAGCAGCTTGGGACAGGGGGCGACCAATGAGCAGTTCTTC,TRBV5-1,TRBJ2-1,many,TRBD1
CASTLGGEYQPQHF,TGTGCCAGCACCTTAGGCGGGGAATATCAGCCCCAGCATTTT,TRBV12-3/TRBV12-4,TRBJ1-5,few,.
CAINRQRDQPQHF,TGTGCCATCAACCGACAAAGGGATCAGCCCCAGCATTTT,TRBV10-3,TRBJ1-5,once,.
CASSQMGEKNNEQFF,TGTGCCAGCAGTCAGATGGGGGAGAAAAACAATGAGCAGTTCTTC,TRBV4-2,TRBJ2-1,many,.
CASSDRYNEQFF,TGTGCCAGCAGCGACAGATACAATGAGCAGTTCTTC,TRBV7-8,TRBJ2-1,many,.
CASSLGQGLSNTGELFF,TGCGCCAGCAGCTTGGGACAGGGACTTTCGAACACCGGGGAGCTGTTTTTT,TRBV5-1,TRBJ2-2,few,.
CASSLVGVAYNEQFF,TGCGCCAGCAGCCTCGTGGGGGTGGCCTACAATGAGCAGTTCTTC,TRBV4-1,TRBJ2-1,.,.